The clone carrying this T cell receptor (beta chain) was observed many times. The antigen is undetermined. The data derive from a study of early T cells in non-severe SARS-CoV-2 infection. Study summary: Sequenced bulk RNA came from whole blood that was unsorted, and chains were unpaired. Findings and limits, study-wide: Matching results from VDJdb favored anti-spike CD8 responses, leaving private and CD4 specificities undetected.

Individual cDNA molecules carried attached unique molecular identifiers. MiXCR, applied by TCRdb to the 5' RACE reads, yields one record per CDR3 protein. The table records under 70,000 distinct CDR3 sequences, under 14% of them present only once. The specimen was whole blood. The origin of this receptor is an adult who was a healthcare worker with PCR-confirmed SARS-CoV-2 infection or an uninfected control (not recorded which).

The CDR3 protein is CASSPRDSWLQPQHF. DNA for the CDR3: TGTGCCAGCAGTCCCCGGGACAGTTGGCTGCAGCCCCAGCATTTT. The chain is built from TRBV6-1 and TRBJ1-5; 7 nucleotides line up with TRBD1. Trimming cost V 5 bases and J 7 bases; bases outside gene matches: 11. The CDR3 covers 15 residues. Germline lookup yields CDR1 MNHNS and CDR2 SASEGT.